Presented here are 25 T cell receptor beta chains from one specimen sequenced in a study of molecular identifiers for immune sequencing clone quantification. TCRdb reanalysed the PCR reads using MiXCR and keeps one entry per CDR3 protein. The sample has around 470,000 distinct CDR3 sequences, around 23% seen once. The sample comprised naive CD8+ T cells from blood, with Jurkat cell RNA spiked in. Indicated subset: FACS-sorted CD8+CD4-CCR7+CD45RA+ naive T cells. These receptors originate from a human donor in good health. Some libraries in this study had Jurkat cell RNA spiked in.

This clonotype appeared many times. The V and J genes are TRBV5-4 and TRBJ2-5; D is possibly TRBD1 (6 bases). The V end was cut by 4 bases, the J end by 5 bases, with 21 bases between. Germline CDR1 and CDR2: SGHNT and YYREEE (reference sequence). This CDR3 has 16 residues. This chain's CDR3 is CASSNAQGFPTETQYF. The CDR3 DNA reads TGTGCCAGCAGCAACGCACAGGGTTTTCCGACGGAGACCCAGTACTTC.

In its sample, this clonotype was seen many times. The chain is built from TRBV28 and TRBJ2-7; either TRBD1 or TRBD2 may supply D (5 bases each). From germline, CDR1 is MDHEN and CDR2 SYDVKM. The CDR3 has 16 amino acids. The V end lost 6 bases, the J end lost 0 bases, and 18 bases lay between the germline ends. The CDR3 bases are TGTGCCAGCAGGGAGGTGGGGGAACCCGGCTCCTACGAGCAGTACTTC. Amino acids: CASREVGEPGSYEQYF.

This clonotype was seen ten or more times. This chain uses TRBV27 with TRBJ2-3; 7 bases match TRBD2. With 3 bases clipped from V and 4 bases from J, the junction kept 7 bases outside the gene matches. Germline loops: CDR1 MNHEY, CDR2 SMNVEV (reference sequence). CDR3 length: 15 residues. In DNA form, the CDR3 reads TGTGCCAGCAGTTTCCAGTCGAGCGGGGCAGATACGCAGTATTTT. Protein product: CASSFQSSGADTQYF.

This clonotype was seen repeatedly, ten times or more. The chain carries TRBV7-2 and TRBJ2-4; maybe TRBD2 (7 bases). Germline V gene sequence: CDR1 SGHTA, CDR2 FQGNSA. This CDR3 comprises 15 residues. V lost 3 bases and J 8 bases, leaving 17 bases between the germline ends. CDR3 protein: CASSFFAGAGDIQYF. CDR3 sequence (DNA): TGTGCCAGCAGCTTCTTTGCGGGGGCCGGGGACATTCAGTACTTC.

Ten or more counts support this clonotype. The V gene is TRBV25-1, the J gene TRBJ2-7; weak D call: TRBD2 (5 bases). The CDR3 is made up of 12 amino acids. The V and J ends lost 3 bases and 12 bases respectively, with 15 bases between them. Germline V lookup: CDR1 MGHDK, CDR2 SYGVNS. The CDR3 region has the DNA TGTGCCAGCAGTGAGTCTGACACGGACTCGTACTTC. Its protein is CASSESDTDSYF.

The CDR3 DNA is TGTGCCAGCAGTTATGATTTGACAGCCAGCCAGCCCCAGCATTTT. It yields the protein CASSYDLTASQPQHF. The gene calls are TRBV6-2 or TRBV6-3 and TRBJ1-5, with D possibly being TRBD1 (5 bases). Per germline, CDR1 MNHEY and CDR2 SVGEGT. The CDR3 totals 15 residues. Between the trimmed V and J ends, which lost 3 bases and 7 bases, there was a span of 16 bases.

This clonotype came up a few times. The chain is built from TRBV5-4 and TRBJ1-4; D not certain. This CDR3 has 16 amino acids. With 5 bases removed from V and 4 bases from J, the gap between germline ends came to 18 bases. The germline V gene encodes CDR1 SGHNT and CDR2 YYREEE (reference sequence). The CDR3 here is CASSHSEGNGNEKLFF. CDR3 coding DNA: TGTGCCAGCAGTCATTCTGAGGGAAATGGTAATGAAAAACTGTTTTTT.

This sequence joins TRBV27 and TRBJ1-1; D not certain. CDR1 and CDR2 from the germline V gene are MNHEY and SMNVEV (reference sequence). CDR3 length: 13 amino acids. V was clipped by 3 bases and J by 4 bases, with 9 bases between them. The CDR3 DNA is TGTGCCAGCAGTTTTAGTCTGAGCACTGAAGCTTTCTTT. It translates to CASSFSLSTEAFF.

This clonotype has only one observation. It may be a read error: a sequence one base away is much more abundant. The chain is built from TRBV28 and TRBJ2-1; D unresolved. The CDR3 runs to 17 residues. Trimming shortened V by 8 bases and J by 4 bases, and 24 bases separated the two germline ends. In germline, CDR1 is MDHEN, CDR2 SYDVKM. This CDR3 is CASAKSRPLTIYNEQFF. CDR3 coding DNA: TGTGCCAGCGCAAAGTCACGTCCCCTTACAATTTACAATGAGCAGTTCTTC.

The chain employs TRBV20-1 and TRBJ2-7; no firm D call. V was trimmed by 4 bases and J by 3 bases, leaving 7 bases between them. This CDR3 has 11 amino acids. Germline values: CDR1 DFQATT, CDR2 SNEGSKA (reference sequence). The CDR3 nucleotides read TGCAGTGCTAACTGGTTCTACGAGCAGTACTTC. It is translated as CSANWFYEQYF.

This clonotype was detected many times. The chain employs TRBV20-1 and TRBJ2-3; 7 bases fit TRBD2. Per the germline V gene, CDR1 is DFQATT and CDR2 is SNEGSKA (reference sequence). This CDR3 is built from 15 residues. J lost 2 bases, V lost 2 bases, and 7 bases had no gene match. CDR3 nucleotides: TGCAGTGCTAGATCCCCGAGCGGGGTCACAGATACGCAGTATTTT. Translating it yields CSARSPSGVTDTQYF.

A word on this clonotype: It may be a read error: a sequence one base away is much more abundant. The genes are TRBV2 and TRBJ2-3, with a tentative D call TRBD2 (5 bases). Trimming took 8 bases from V and 1 from J, leaving 13 bases between them. This CDR3 is 14 amino acids long. In germline, CDR1 is SNHLY, CDR2 FYNNEI. CDR3 nucleotide sequence: TGTGCCAGCGGAGGTAGAGGCCGCACAGATACGCAGTATTTT. Protein: CASGGRGRTDTQYF.

There are a few counts of this clonotype. The chain's CDR3 is CASSQALMTSGTPYEQYF. The CDR3 nucleotides read TGCGCCAGCAGCCAAGCCTTGATGACTAGCGGGACCCCCTACGAGCAGTACTTC. The chain is built from TRBV4-3 and TRBJ2-7, with 11 bases matching TRBD2. With 1 base clipped from V and 2 bases from J, the junction kept 10 bases outside the gene matches. Germline lookup yields CDR1 LGHNA and CDR2 YSLEER. The CDR3 runs 18 residues.

This clonotype was recorded a few times. As DNA, the CDR3 is TGTGCCAGCAGCTTGGCAATGTCACCTGCCATCTATGGCTACACCTTC. Amino acids: CASSLAMSPAIYGYTF. This chain connects TRBV5-8 to TRBJ1-2; D gene ambiguous. The CDR3 is 16 residues long. The V gene lost 0 bases and the J gene lost 4 bases, with 16 bases spanning the gap. Germline V lookup: CDR1 SGHTS, CDR2 YDEGEE.

A few counts support this clonotype. The gene calls are TRBV5-6 and TRBJ2-7, with 8 bases lining up with TRBD1. The CDR3 has 14 residues. V gave up 4 bases and J gave up 3 bases; unmatched junction bases: 6. CDR1 is SGHDT and CDR2 is YYEEEE in the germline V gene. CDR3 amino acids: CASSGGQGLYEQYF. The CDR3 nucleotides are TGTGCCAGCAGCGGTGGACAGGGCCTCTACGAGCAGTACTTC.

The rearrangement uses TRBV29-1 and TRBJ2-1, with D unresolved. From germline, CDR1 is SQVTM and CDR2 ANQGSEA. This CDR3 region has 13 residues. Between the trimmed V and J ends, which lost 6 bases and 4 bases, there was a span of 13 bases. The CDR3 protein is CSVRVVAYNEQFF. Written as DNA, the CDR3 is TGCAGCGTCCGGGTGGTGGCTTACAATGAGCAGTTCTTC.

V usage is TRBV9 and J usage is TRBJ2-6, with 8 bases lining up with TRBD1. This CDR3 contains 17 residues. CDR1 is SGDLS and CDR2 is YYNGEE in the germline V gene. V was clipped by 6 bases and J by 0 bases; unmatched bases: 8. The CDR3 protein is CASTQTGAASGANVLTF. CDR3 in DNA: TGTGCCAGCACCCAGACAGGGGCCGCCTCTGGGGCCAACGTCCTGACTTTC.

This clonotype was seen ten or more times. The chain uses TRBV13 and TRBJ2-3; TRBD1 matches 9 bases. The CDR3 spans 17 residues. Germline assignment: CDR1 PRHDT and CDR2 FYEKMQ (reference sequence). V dropped 4 bases and J dropped 6; count of bases not matched to a gene: 14. The CDR3 DNA reads as TGTGCCAGCAGCTCCAGTCCGGGACAGGGTATGTCCGATACGCAGTATTTT. This sequence encodes CASSSSPGQGMSDTQYF.

This sequence joins TRBV7-9 and TRBJ2-5, with D unresolved. The CDR3 is 15 residues long. Germline CDR1 is SEHNR and CDR2 is FQNEAQ (reference sequence). Trimming removed 1 base at V and 0 bases at J, with 9 bases between. CDR3: CASSLVTVYQETQYF. The DNA for the CDR3 is TGTGCCAGCAGCTTAGTCACCGTGTACCAAGAGACCCAGTACTTC. Variable domain in full (rest from reference TRBV7-9 and TRBJ2-5): DTGVSQNPRHKITKRGQNVTFRCDPISEHNRLYWYRQTLGQGPEFLTYFQNEAQLEKSRLLSDRFSAERPKGSFSTLEIQRTEQGDSAMYLCASSLVTVYQETQYFGPGTRLLVL.

About this clonotype itself: The junction does not match germline at one end; this may be a read error. The chain employs TRBV20-1 and TRBJ1-5; D not resolved. Germline-derived CDR1 and CDR2 are DFQATT and SNEGSKA (reference sequence). This CDR3 spans 17 amino acids. CDR3 coding DNA: TGCAGTGCTAGAGTTGTCCCGATCCCCCGTTTGAATCCGCCCCAGCATTTT. Protein: CSARVVPIPRLNPPQHF.

This clonotype appeared a few times. The chain links TRBV19 to TRBJ2-5, with unresolved D. The CDR3 is 16 residues long. Germline CDR1 and CDR2: LNHDA and SQIVND (reference sequence). Trimming left V 3 bases short and J 2 bases short, with 16 bases between. CDR3 bases: TGTGCCAGTAGTATCCTAGTCGGACGGAATCAAGAGACCCAGTACTTC. Its translation is CASSILVGRNQETQYF.

In this sample, this clonotype turned up a few times. The chain combines TRBV12-3 or TRBV12-4 with TRBJ1-1, with TRBD1 matching 8 bases. The CDR3 covers 14 residues. J gave up 4 bases and V 3 bases, and 4 bases lay outside the gene matches. The CDR3 loop reads CASSFSGGFTEAFF. Here the CDR3 DNA reads TGTGCCAGCAGTTTTTCAGGGGGCTTCACTGAAGCTTTCTTT.

This rearrangement joins TRBV5-8 to TRBJ2-5; D is unclear. This CDR3 spans 15 amino acids. Germline V lookup: CDR1 SGHTS, CDR2 YDEGEE. Trimming removed 1 base at V and 5 bases at J, with 15 bases between. For the CDR3, the DNA is TGTGCCAGCAGCTTGAGGCCGACGACGGTGGAGACCCAGTACTTC. Translated, it gives CASSLRPTTVETQYF.

The genes are TRBV19 and TRBJ1-2, with 10 bases identical to TRBD1. Per the germline V gene, CDR1 is LNHDA and CDR2 is SQIVND (reference sequence). This CDR3 has 13 residues. V lost 8 bases, J lost 4 bases, and 4 bases stayed unmatched. DNA for the CDR3: TGTGCCAGTCGGACAGGGGGTCTCTATGGCTACACCTTC. Protein sequence: CASRTGGLYGYTF.

This clonotype was counted many times. The chain uses TRBV6-6 and TRBJ2-5, with D possibly matching TRBD2 (7 bases). This CDR3 has 16 residues. Germline CDR1 is MNHNY and CDR2 is SVGAGI (reference sequence). Trimming took 0 bases from V and 3 from J, leaving 14 bases between them. CDR3 sequence (DNA): TGTGCCAGCAGTTACTCGACTGGGGGGGCGGAAGAGACCCAGTACTTC. Translated: CASSYSTGGAEETQYF.